What follows are 2 T cell receptor beta chains derived from one specimen sequenced in a study of T-cell reconstitution after alpha-beta-depleted transplantation in children. Construction of the TCRbeta library involved unique molecular identifiers. TCRdb processed the PCR reads anew with MiXCR; each CDR3 protein has one entry. The profile shows 550,000 to 800,000 distinct CDR3 sequences, under 15% of them singletons. The specimen was PBMCs, collected before TCRalphabeta/CD19-depleted stem cell transplant. These receptors were collected from a girl under 10 years old with congenital amegakaryocytic thrombocytopenia, due to receive a stem cell transplant.

This clonotype has at least ten counts. The rearrangement links TRBV20-1 to TRBJ2-3; a weak D match, TRBD2 (5 bases). The CDR3 is 13 amino acids. The V end lost 6 bases, the J end lost 6 bases, and 16 bases lay between the germline ends. Germline V gene data show CDR1 as DFQATT and CDR2 as SNEGSKA (reference sequence). As DNA, the CDR3 is TGCAGTGCCGGACTCAATGTCGGCGATACGCAGTATTTT. Translation gives CSAGLNVGDTQYF.

The chain has TRBV29-1 and TRBJ2-7; 7 bases map to TRBD2. Per germline, CDR1 SQVTM and CDR2 ANQGSEA. The CDR3 runs to 15 residues. With 6 bases clipped from V and 2 bases from J, the junction kept 13 bases outside the gene matches. The CDR3 loop reads CSVETSGRETYEQYF. The CDR3 region has the DNA TGCAGCGTCGAAACCTCGGGGCGGGAGACCTACGAGCAGTACTTC.